This record looks at one T cell receptor beta chain sequence and its context. The antigen is undetermined. This record comes from a study of OX40 agonist ivuxolimab in advanced cancers. Whole-study context: The study treated patients with ivuxolimab, an agonistic anti-OX40 (CD134) antibody. Partial responses were achieved by three patients, of whom one had hepatocellular carcinoma and two had cutaneous melanoma.

General study findings and limits: CD4+ and CD8+ blood T cells expanded clonally by week 6 at 0.1 to 3.0 mg/kg. Mean expanded clone counts were higher in CD8+ than CD4+ T cells.

Assay: immunoSEQ multiplex PCR; the TCRdb copy retains only in-frame clones and omits some. The sample yields about 99,000 clones, approximately 94% seen once. The TCR was taken from an adult with an advanced solid tumor such as melanoma, head and neck, liver or kidney cancer. The source was CD4+ or CD8+ T cells sorted from blood, collected in a trial of the OX40 agonist ivuxolimab.

CDR3 DNA sequence: TGTGCCAGCAGCCCCCAGAGCGAGGGGGGAGAGACCCAGTACTTC. Translating it yields CASSPQSEGGETQYF. The chain has TRBV2 and TRBJ2-5; possibly TRBD1 or TRBD2 for D (6 bases each). The germline V gene has CDR1 SNHLY and CDR2 FYNNEI. This CDR3 region has 15 residues. V lost 6 bases and J lost 4, with 18 bases in between.